This T cell receptor (beta chain) appears in the sequencing data of a study of blood T cell repertoires in COVID-19 (dated by TCRdb to about 2020). Study-level background: Samples from collaborators originated in the United States, Italy and Spain and spanned both the acute and convalescent phases of COVID-19. Where available, HLA class I and class II types were taken from metadata supplied by the sample provider and were not determined by assay-based typing. A de-identified subject ID, COVID-19 status, age in years and sex were almost always included in the sample metadata. The repertoires were released in a freely available public database meant as a resource for research on the immune response to SARS-CoV-2. The samples were drawn from two sources: the first 160 participants of the ongoing ImmuneRACE study, and fewer than 1,500 subjects contributed by 6 global collaborators. Deeply sampled blood TCRbeta repertoires from subjects exposed to, actively infected with, or recovered from COVID-19 were included in the dataset. The material from the prospective study consisted of cDNA or gDNA derived from T cells, B-cell-depleted T cells, or PBMCs. Results and caveats for the whole study, not just this receptor: How much clinical and demographic metadata was included differed by source and by participant, and the metadata was provided uncurated.

At the junction V is shortened by 4 bases and J by 0 bases, with 19 bases in between. The germline V gene gives CDR1 as SGHNT and CDR2 as YENEEA. The CDR3, cysteine through phenylalanine, is 18 amino acids long. Only the CDR3 portion is preserved as DNA: 54 bases, with reading frame beginning at the first base. A second Seattle source provided samples from volunteer blood donors who had recovered from COVID-19. The collaborating institutions used their own protocols to collect whole blood in K2EDTA tubes. For TCRbeta analysis, collaborator samples were shipped as frozen whole blood, as isolated PBMCs, or as DNA extracted from either sample type. The immunoSEQ Assay, a bias-controlled multiplex PCR, was used to amplify TCRbeta CDR3 regions from genomic DNA. Processing in the source paper ran as follows. The number of nucleated cells in each sample was estimated from the amplification of reference gene primers within the assay. To quantify the absolute abundance of each unique TCRbeta CDR3 rearrangement, sequence reads were collapsed and filtered. Productive Simpson clonality was computed per sample as the square root of Simpson's diversity index over productive rearrangements. Imported from immuneACCESS, the table was reduced by TCRdb to in-frame sequences with V and J called. These copies leave out some clones; in studies compared against another copy, an unresolved V gene accounts for under half, and the cause of the remainder is not known. That table is the source of V, J and clone size, and D and trimming were worked out from the DNA. The sample data list under 150,000 clones, and 70% to 90% of these were observed just once. The ten largest make up approximately 20% of the sample.

Notes on this clone: Its antigen remains undetermined. Qualities for individual bases were not recorded, and no much larger clone is one base off.

The chain couples TRBV11-3 to TRBJ2-1, with TRBD2 perhaps the D gene, on 5 matching bases. The sample comprised peripheral blood. The origin of this receptor is a woman in her 50s who had recovered from COVID-19. The nucleotide sequence reads as follows: TGTGCCAGCAGCTCAACCCGGTGGGAGAACCCCTCCTACAATGAGCAGTTCTTC. Its protein reads: CASSSTRWENPSYNEQFF.